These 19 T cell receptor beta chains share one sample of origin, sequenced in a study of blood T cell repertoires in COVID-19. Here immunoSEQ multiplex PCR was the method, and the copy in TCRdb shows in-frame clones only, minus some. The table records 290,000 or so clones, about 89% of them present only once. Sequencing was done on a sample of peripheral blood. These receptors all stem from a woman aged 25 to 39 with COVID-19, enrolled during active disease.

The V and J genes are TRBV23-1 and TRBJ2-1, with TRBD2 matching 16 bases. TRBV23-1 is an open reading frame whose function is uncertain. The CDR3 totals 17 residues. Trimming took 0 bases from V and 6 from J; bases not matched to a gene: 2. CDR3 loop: CASSQSGTSGRANEQFF. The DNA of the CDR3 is TGCGCCAGCAGTCAATCGGGGACTAGCGGGAGGGCCAATGAGCAGTTCTTC.

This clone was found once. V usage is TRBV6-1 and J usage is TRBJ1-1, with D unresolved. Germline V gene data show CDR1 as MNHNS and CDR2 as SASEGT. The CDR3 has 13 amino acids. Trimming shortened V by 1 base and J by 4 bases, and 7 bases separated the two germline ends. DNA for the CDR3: TGTGCCAGCAGTGAAGGAAGAGTCACTGAAGCTTTCTTT. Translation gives CASSEGRVTEAFF.

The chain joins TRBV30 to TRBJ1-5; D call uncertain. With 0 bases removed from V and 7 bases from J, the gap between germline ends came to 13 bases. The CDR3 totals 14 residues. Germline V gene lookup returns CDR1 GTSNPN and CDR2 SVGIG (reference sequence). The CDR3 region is CAWSVGSGKQPQHF. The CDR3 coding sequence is TGTGCCTGGAGTGTGGGGAGCGGAAAGCAGCCCCAGCATTTT. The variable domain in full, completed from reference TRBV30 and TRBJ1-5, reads SQTIHQWPATLVQPVGSPLSLECTVEGTSNPNLYWYRQAAGRGLQLLFYSVGIGQISSEVPQNLSASRPQDRQFILSSKKLLLSDSGFYLCAWSVGSGKQPQHFGDGTRLSIL.

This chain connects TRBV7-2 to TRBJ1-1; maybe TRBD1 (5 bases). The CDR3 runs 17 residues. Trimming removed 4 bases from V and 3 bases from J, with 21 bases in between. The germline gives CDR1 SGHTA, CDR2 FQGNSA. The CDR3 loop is CASSSPAGSPIHTEAFF. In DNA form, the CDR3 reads TGTGCCAGCAGCTCCCCGGCAGGGTCACCGATACACACTGAAGCTTTCTTT.

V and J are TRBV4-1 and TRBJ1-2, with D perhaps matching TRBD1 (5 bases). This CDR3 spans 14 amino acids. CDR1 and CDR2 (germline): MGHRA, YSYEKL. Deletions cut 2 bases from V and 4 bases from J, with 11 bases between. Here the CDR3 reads CASSQQGGSYGYTF. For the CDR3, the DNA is TGCGCCAGCAGCCAACAGGGAGGGAGCTATGGCTACACCTTC.

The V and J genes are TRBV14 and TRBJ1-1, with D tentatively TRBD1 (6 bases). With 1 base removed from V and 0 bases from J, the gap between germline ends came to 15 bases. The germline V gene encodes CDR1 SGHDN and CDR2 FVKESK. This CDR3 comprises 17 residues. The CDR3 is CASSQAPWAGVNTEAFF. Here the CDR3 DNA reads TGTGCCAGCAGCCAAGCCCCTTGGGCAGGGGTGAACACTGAAGCTTTCTTT.

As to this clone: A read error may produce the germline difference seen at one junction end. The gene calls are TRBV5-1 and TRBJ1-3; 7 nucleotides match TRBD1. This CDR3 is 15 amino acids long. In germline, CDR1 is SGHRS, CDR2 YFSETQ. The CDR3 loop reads CASRLGQNSGNTIYF. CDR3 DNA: TGCGCCAGCAGATTGGGACAGAACTCTGGAAACACCATATATTTT. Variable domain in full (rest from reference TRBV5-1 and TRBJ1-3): KAGVTQTPRYLIKTRGQQVTLSCSPISGHRSVSWYQQTPGQGLQFLFEYFSETQRNKGNFPGRFSGRQFSNSRSEMNVSTLELGDSALYLCASRLGQNSGNTIYFGEGSWLTVV.

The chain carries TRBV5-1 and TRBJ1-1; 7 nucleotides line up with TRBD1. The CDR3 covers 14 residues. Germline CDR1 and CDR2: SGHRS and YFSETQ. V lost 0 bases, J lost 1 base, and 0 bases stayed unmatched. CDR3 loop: CASSLDRGNTEAFF. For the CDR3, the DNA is TGCGCCAGCAGCTTGGACAGGGGGAACACTGAAGCTTTCTTT.

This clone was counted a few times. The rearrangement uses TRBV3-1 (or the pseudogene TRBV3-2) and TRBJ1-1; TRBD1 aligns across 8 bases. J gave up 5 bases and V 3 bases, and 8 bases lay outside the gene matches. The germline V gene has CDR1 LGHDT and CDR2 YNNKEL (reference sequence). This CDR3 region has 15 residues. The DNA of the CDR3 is TGTGCCAGCAGCCATGCCGGGACAGGCCGGACTGAAGCTTTCTTT. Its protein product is CASSHAGTGRTEAFF.

The CDR3 reads CSASPRGDTQYF. The CDR3 DNA sequence: TGCAGTGCTAGTCCCAGAGGAGATACGCAGTATTTT. The V call is TRBV20-1, the J call TRBJ2-3; D call uncertain. The V gene lost 3 bases and the J gene lost 5 bases, with 9 bases spanning the gap. The CDR3 runs to 12 residues. Germline loops: CDR1 DFQATT, CDR2 SNEGSKA (reference sequence).

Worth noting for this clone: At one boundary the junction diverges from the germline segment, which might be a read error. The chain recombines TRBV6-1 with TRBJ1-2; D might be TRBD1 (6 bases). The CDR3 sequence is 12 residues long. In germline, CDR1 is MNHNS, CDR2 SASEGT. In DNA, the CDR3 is TGTGCCAGCAGTGAAGAGTTGGGGGCCCCGCTCTTC. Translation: CASSEELGAPLF.

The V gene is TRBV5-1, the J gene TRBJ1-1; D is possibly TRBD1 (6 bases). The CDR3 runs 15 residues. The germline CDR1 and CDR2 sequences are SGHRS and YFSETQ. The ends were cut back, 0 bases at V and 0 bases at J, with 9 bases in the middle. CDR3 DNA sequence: TGCGCCAGCAGCTTGGATACAGGGATGAACACTGAAGCTTTCTTT. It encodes CASSLDTGMNTEAFF.

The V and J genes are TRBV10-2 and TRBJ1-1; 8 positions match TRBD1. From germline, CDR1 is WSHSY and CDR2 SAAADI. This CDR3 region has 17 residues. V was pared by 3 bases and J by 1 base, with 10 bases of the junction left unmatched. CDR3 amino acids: CASSEPLTGVGNTEAFF. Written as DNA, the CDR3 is TGCGCCAGCAGTGAACCCCTGACAGGGGTAGGGAACACTGAAGCTTTCTTT.

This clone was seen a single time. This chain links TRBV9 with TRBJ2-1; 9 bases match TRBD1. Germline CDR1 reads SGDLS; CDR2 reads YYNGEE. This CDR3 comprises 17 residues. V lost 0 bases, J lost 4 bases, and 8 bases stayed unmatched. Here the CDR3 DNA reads TGTGCCAGCAGCGTAGTACGTAGACAGGGGGTTTACAATGAGCAGTTCTTC. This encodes CASSVVRRQGVYNEQFF.

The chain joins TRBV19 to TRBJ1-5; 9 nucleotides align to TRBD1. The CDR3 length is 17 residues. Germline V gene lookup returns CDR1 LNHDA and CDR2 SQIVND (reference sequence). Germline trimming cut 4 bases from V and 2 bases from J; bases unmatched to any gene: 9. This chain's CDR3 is CASSTGQGQVGNQPQHF. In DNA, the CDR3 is TGTGCCAGTAGTACCGGACAGGGGCAGGTTGGCAATCAGCCCCAGCATTTT.

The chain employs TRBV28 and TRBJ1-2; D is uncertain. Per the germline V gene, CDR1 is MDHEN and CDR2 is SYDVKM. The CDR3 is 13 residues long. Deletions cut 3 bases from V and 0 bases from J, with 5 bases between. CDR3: CASSFTANYGYTF. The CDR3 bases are TGTGCCAGCAGTTTCACAGCTAACTATGGCTACACCTTC.

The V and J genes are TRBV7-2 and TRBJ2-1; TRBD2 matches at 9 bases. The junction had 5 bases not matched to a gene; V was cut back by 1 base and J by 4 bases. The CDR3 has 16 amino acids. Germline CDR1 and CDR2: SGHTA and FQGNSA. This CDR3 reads CASSLVLAGGYNEQFF. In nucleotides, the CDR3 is TGTGCCAGCAGCTTAGTATTGGCGGGAGGGTACAATGAGCAGTTCTTC.

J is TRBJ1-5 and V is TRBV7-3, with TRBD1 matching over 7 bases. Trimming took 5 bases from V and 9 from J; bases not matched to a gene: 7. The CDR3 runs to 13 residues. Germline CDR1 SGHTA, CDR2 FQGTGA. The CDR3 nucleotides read TGTGCCAGCAGCATCGACAGGGCAGGGCCCCAGCATTTT. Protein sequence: CASSIDRAGPQHF.

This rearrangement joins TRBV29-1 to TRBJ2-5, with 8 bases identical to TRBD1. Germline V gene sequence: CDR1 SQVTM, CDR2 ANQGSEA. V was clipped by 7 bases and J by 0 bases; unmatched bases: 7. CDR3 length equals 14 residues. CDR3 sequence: CSAWTGWYQETQYF. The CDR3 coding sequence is TGCAGCGCCTGGACAGGGTGGTACCAAGAGACCCAGTACTTC.